This T cell receptor beta chain stems from a study of blood T cell repertoires in COVID-19 (dated by TCRdb to 2018 to 2020). With respect to the entire study: Collaborator samples came from the United States, Italy and Spain and covered acute and convalescent phases of COVID-19. The material from the prospective study consisted of cDNA or gDNA derived from T cells, B-cell-depleted T cells, or PBMCs. Deeply sampled blood TCRbeta repertoires from subjects exposed to, actively infected with, or recovered from COVID-19 were included in the dataset. The repertoires were released in a freely available public database meant as a resource for research on the immune response to SARS-CoV-2. Samples were obtained from the ongoing ImmuneRACE study (first 160 participants) and from approximately 1,200 subjects provided by 6 global collaborators. Sample metadata almost always included a de-identified subject ID, COVID-19 status, age in years and sex. Where available, HLA class I and class II types were taken from metadata supplied by the sample provider and were not determined by assay-based typing.

TCRbeta CDR3 regions were amplified from genomic DNA by means of the immunoSEQ Assay, a bias-controlled multiplex PCR. In the paper's pipeline: The number of nucleated cells in each sample was estimated from the amplification of reference gene primers within the assay. To quantify the absolute abundance of each unique TCRbeta CDR3 rearrangement, sequence reads were collapsed and filtered. Productive Simpson clonality was computed per sample as the square root of Simpson's diversity index over productive rearrangements. TCRdb obtained this table from immuneACCESS and retained in-frame rearrangements with V and J assigned. These tables miss some clones; where compared with another copy, unresolved V genes account for less than half of the shortfall, and the remainder is unexplained. Clonal size and the V and J genes are those of that table, whereas D and trimming came from the DNA. Present in this sample are 55,000 to 90,000 clones, about 86% of which were seen just once. The ten largest make up around 3.9% of the sample.

Each collaborating institution followed its own protocols to collect whole blood in K2EDTA tubes. For TCRbeta analysis, collaborators shipped samples as frozen whole blood, isolated PBMCs, or DNA extracted from either of those sample types. Overall results and qualifications from the work: Clinical and demographic metadata were provided uncurated, with the amount varying by source and participant.

The sample holds one count of this clone. It has no known antigen specificity. No base qualities exist here, and no much larger clone lies one base off it. CDR1 and CDR2 were assigned from the germline V gene as MNHEY and SVGAGI. From its cysteine to its phenylalanine, the CDR3 spans 14 amino acids. The only DNA kept is the CDR3, 42 bases in frame from the first base. V lost 2 bases and J lost 4 bases; the stretch between them is 11 bases long. The receptor was derived from a man between 65 and 85 years old with active COVID-19. The chain links TRBV6-5 with TRBJ2-5; the best D guess is TRBD1, with 6 bases matching. Specimen: peripheral blood. The nucleotides read TGTGCCAGCAGTTACACGCAGGGGCCAGAGACCCAGTACTTC. It encodes CASSYTQGPETQYF.